A selection of T cell receptor beta chains follows, all from one sample in a study of beta chain features in type 1 diabetes. Sequencing used immunoSEQ multiplex PCR; TCRdb keeps in-frame clones, though not all of them. The sample lists 250,000 to 350,000 clones; approximately 11% were seen once. Sequencing input: naive CD4+ T cells from blood. The receptors shown here come from a woman aged 25 to 39 in good health. Both conserved end residues are part of each CDR3. The order of the fields is CDR3 protein, CDR3 DNA, CDR3 length, J gene, D gene, clone size, V gene. The D gene is left open where the match is weak. Only part of the rows carry a size: once, few, many, or a class if the clone is expanded.

cdr3_aa: CASSLGERGYSYEQYF; cdr3_nt: TGCGCCAGCAGCTTGGGGGAGAGGGGGTACTCCTACGAGCAGTACTTC; cdr3_length: 16; j_call: TRBJ2-7; d_call: -; clone_size: few; v_call: TRBV5-1
cdr3_aa: CASGTGGLETQYF; cdr3_nt: TGTGCCAGCGGGACAGGGGGCTTGGAGACCCAGTACTTC; cdr3_length: 13; j_call: TRBJ2-5; d_call: TRBD1; clone_size: few; v_call: TRBV7-9
cdr3_aa: CASSVDGSQPQHF; cdr3_nt: TGTGCCAGCAGCGTAGACGGGAGTCAGCCCCAGCATTTT; cdr3_length: 13; j_call: TRBJ1-5; d_call: -; clone_size: few; v_call: TRBV9
cdr3_aa: CASSPRTGGSGNTIYF; cdr3_nt: TGTGCCAGCAGTCCCCGGACAGGGGGGTCTGGAAACACCATATATTTT; cdr3_length: 16; j_call: TRBJ1-3; d_call: TRBD1; clone_size: few; v_call: TRBV28
cdr3_aa: CASSLARLAGGQQTQYF; cdr3_nt: TGCGCCAGCAGCTTGGCCAGACTAGCGGGAGGTCAGCAGACCCAGTACTTC; cdr3_length: 17; j_call: TRBJ2-5; d_call: TRBD2; clone_size: once; v_call: TRBV5-1
cdr3_aa: CASSLNPPTGQEYEQYF; cdr3_nt: TGTGCCAGCAGCTTAAATCCACCGACGGGACAAGAGTACGAGCAGTACTTC; cdr3_length: 17; j_call: TRBJ2-7; d_call: -; clone_size: -; v_call: TRBV7-6
cdr3_aa: CAISEPAQYGYTF; cdr3_nt: TGTGCCATCAGTGAGCCCGCACAGTATGGCTACACCTTC; cdr3_length: 13; j_call: TRBJ1-2; d_call: -; clone_size: few; v_call: TRBV10-3
cdr3_aa: CASSFRTRPRPQHF; cdr3_nt: TGTGCCAGCAGTTTCAGGACAAGGCCACGGCCCCAGCATTTT; cdr3_length: 14; j_call: TRBJ1-5; d_call: -; clone_size: -; v_call: TRBV28
cdr3_aa: CATSGLHQPGGEQYF; cdr3_nt: TGTGCCACTAGCGGCCTGCACCAACCGGGTGGGGAGCAGTACTTC; cdr3_length: 15; j_call: TRBJ2-7; d_call: TRBD2; clone_size: few; v_call: TRBV28
cdr3_aa: CASITTGQGKYEQYF; cdr3_nt: TGTGCCAGCATCACCACGGGACAGGGGAAGTACGAGCAGTACTTC; cdr3_length: 15; j_call: TRBJ2-7; d_call: TRBD1; clone_size: -; v_call: TRBV7-9
cdr3_aa: CASSLRGGTGNEQFF; cdr3_nt: TGTGCCAGCAGCTTAAGGGGCGGGACGGGCAATGAGCAGTTCTTC; cdr3_length: 15; j_call: TRBJ2-1; d_call: -; clone_size: few; v_call: TRBV7-3
cdr3_aa: CASSGAAGANQPQHF; cdr3_nt: TGTGCCAGCAGTGGGGCAGCAGGCGCCAATCAGCCCCAGCATTTT; cdr3_length: 15; j_call: TRBJ1-5; d_call: -; clone_size: -; v_call: TRBV25-1
cdr3_aa: CASSAPDRGRQYF; cdr3_nt: TGCGCCAGCAGCGCCCCGGACAGGGGGCGGCAGTACTTC; cdr3_length: 13; j_call: TRBJ2-7; d_call: TRBD1; clone_size: -; v_call: TRBV5-1
cdr3_aa: CSVGSSTGGTRAFF; cdr3_nt: TGCAGCGTTGGTTCCTCGACAGGGGGCACAAGAGCGTTCTTT; cdr3_length: 14; j_call: TRBJ1-1; d_call: TRBD1; clone_size: few; v_call: TRBV29-1
cdr3_aa: CASSSGTHPDTNYGYTF; cdr3_nt: TGCGCCAGCAGCTCCGGGACTCATCCAGACACGAACTATGGCTACACCTTC; cdr3_length: 17; j_call: TRBJ1-2; d_call: -; clone_size: few; v_call: TRBV5-1
cdr3_aa: CASAGQGIENEQYF; cdr3_nt: TGTGCCAGCGCGGGACAGGGAATCGAGAACGAGCAGTACTTC; cdr3_length: 14; j_call: TRBJ2-7; d_call: TRBD1; clone_size: -; v_call: TRBV18
cdr3_aa: CASSPLEGLAGSIF; cdr3_nt: TGTGCCAGCAGCCCCCTCGAGGGACTAGCGGGCTCTATCTTC; cdr3_length: 14; j_call: TRBJ2-1; d_call: TRBD2; clone_size: -; v_call: TRBV7-9
cdr3_aa: CASSSPGLAGSDTQYF; cdr3_nt: TGTGCCAGCAGCTCACCGGGACTAGCGGGATCAGATACGCAGTATTTT; cdr3_length: 16; j_call: TRBJ2-3; d_call: TRBD2; clone_size: -; v_call: TRBV7-2
cdr3_aa: CASSADAGGDGGTQYF; cdr3_nt: TGCGCCAGCAGCGCGGACGCCGGGGGAGATGGTGGGACCCAGTACTTC; cdr3_length: 16; j_call: TRBJ2-5; d_call: -; clone_size: -; v_call: TRBV4-3
cdr3_aa: CASSLEGGETQYF; cdr3_nt: TGTGCCAGCAGCTTAGAGGGAGGGGAGACCCAGTACTTC; cdr3_length: 13; j_call: TRBJ2-5; d_call: TRBD2; clone_size: few; v_call: TRBV7-9
cdr3_aa: CASSLDREDYGYTF; cdr3_nt: TGTGCCAGCAGTTTGGACAGGGAGGATTATGGCTACACCTTC; cdr3_length: 14; j_call: TRBJ1-2; d_call: TRBD1; clone_size: -; v_call: TRBV28
cdr3_aa: CASSLQGDSNQPQHF; cdr3_nt: TGCGCCAGCAGCTTACAGGGGGATAGCAATCAGCCCCAGCATTTT; cdr3_length: 15; j_call: TRBJ1-5; d_call: TRBD1; clone_size: -; v_call: TRBV5-1
cdr3_aa: CASSLALSGGETQYF; cdr3_nt: TGCGCCAGCAGCTTGGCCCTAAGCGGTGGAGAGACCCAGTACTTC; cdr3_length: 15; j_call: TRBJ2-5; d_call: -; clone_size: few; v_call: TRBV5-1
cdr3_aa: CASSSDRGVNTEAFF; cdr3_nt: TGTGCCAGTAGTTCGGACAGGGGGGTGAACACTGAAGCTTTCTTT; cdr3_length: 15; j_call: TRBJ1-1; d_call: TRBD1; clone_size: few; v_call: TRBV19
cdr3_aa: CASSPRQGEWETQYF; cdr3_nt: TGTGCTAGCAGTCCCCGACAGGGAGAGTGGGAGACCCAGTACTTC; cdr3_length: 15; j_call: TRBJ2-5; d_call: TRBD1; clone_size: -; v_call: TRBV7-7
cdr3_aa: CASSYGEISYEQYF; cdr3_nt: TGTGCCAGTAGTTACGGGGAGATCTCCTACGAGCAGTACTTC; cdr3_length: 14; j_call: TRBJ2-7; d_call: -; clone_size: -; v_call: TRBV19
cdr3_aa: CASTPGGFQAGELFF; cdr3_nt: TGTGCCAGCACCCCCGGGGGGTTTCAGGCCGGGGAGCTGTTTTTT; cdr3_length: 15; j_call: TRBJ2-2; d_call: TRBD2; clone_size: -; v_call: TRBV5-4
cdr3_aa: CASSGGQAGGAKNIQYF; cdr3_nt: TGTGCCAGCAGCGGGGGGCAAGCGGGAGGTGCCAAAAACATTCAGTACTTC; cdr3_length: 17; j_call: TRBJ2-4; d_call: TRBD2; clone_size: few; v_call: TRBV7-2
cdr3_aa: CASSLWHLSNEQYF; cdr3_nt: TGTGCCAGCAGCTTGTGGCACCTCTCCAACGAGCAGTACTTC; cdr3_length: 14; j_call: TRBJ2-7; d_call: -; clone_size: few; v_call: TRBV7-6
cdr3_aa: CASSVDGSPTYEQYF; cdr3_nt: TGTGCCAGCAGCGTAGACGGGAGCCCTACGTACGAGCAGTACTTC; cdr3_length: 15; j_call: TRBJ2-7; d_call: -; clone_size: few; v_call: TRBV9
cdr3_aa: CASSLGSDRGETQYF; cdr3_nt: TGCGCCAGCAGCTTGGGGTCCGATAGGGGGGAGACCCAGTACTTC; cdr3_length: 15; j_call: TRBJ2-5; d_call: -; clone_size: -; v_call: TRBV5-1
cdr3_aa: CASSYPGQFNEQFF; cdr3_nt: TGTGCCAGCAGTTACCCGGGACAGTTCAATGAGCAGTTCTTC; cdr3_length: 14; j_call: TRBJ2-1; d_call: TRBD1; clone_size: -; v_call: TRBV6-5
cdr3_aa: CASTRLVRGLAGEETQYF; cdr3_nt: TGTGCCAGCACCCGACTGGTCAGGGGGCTAGCGGGGGAAGAGACCCAGTACTTC; cdr3_length: 18; j_call: TRBJ2-5; d_call: TRBD2; clone_size: few; v_call: TRBV7-9
cdr3_aa: CATSRQGSQETQYF; cdr3_nt: TGTGCCACCAGCAGACAGGGTAGCCAAGAGACCCAGTACTTC; cdr3_length: 14; j_call: TRBJ2-5; d_call: -; clone_size: few; v_call: TRBV15
cdr3_aa: CASSGQALYGYTF; cdr3_nt: TGTGCCAGCAGTGGACAGGCGCTCTATGGCTACACCTTC; cdr3_length: 13; j_call: TRBJ1-2; d_call: -; clone_size: -; v_call: TRBV6-1
cdr3_aa: CASSVTTLGTQYF; cdr3_nt: TGTGCCAGCAGTGTTACTACTCTAGGTACGCAGTATTTT; cdr3_length: 13; j_call: TRBJ2-3; d_call: -; clone_size: few; v_call: TRBV6-1
cdr3_aa: CASSDLAGKMHEQFF; cdr3_nt: TGCGCCAGCAGTGATCTAGCGGGAAAAATGCATGAGCAGTTCTTC; cdr3_length: 15; j_call: TRBJ2-1; d_call: TRBD2; clone_size: few; v_call: TRBV5-1